This T cell receptor beta chain was documented in a study of cytomegalovirus exposure and HLA in healthy donors. Trimming removed 6 bases from V and 4 bases from J, with 10 bases in between. The CDR3 is made up of 13 amino acids. Germline CDR1 MGHRA, CDR2 YSYEKL. PCR amplification relied on 60 Vbeta primers (plus 13 Jbeta primers). Measured with immunoSEQ multiplex PCR; TCRdb has only the in-frame clones, and not every one. This table holds fewer than 200,000 clones, approximately 90% found once. Study conclusions and caveats: In an earlier analysis, most TCR beta V segments were productive about 87% or about 30% of the time. There were fewer than 200 TCR beta chains listed as cytomegalovirus-associated.

Of note for this clone: The antigen remains undetermined.

The receptor was isolated from a woman aged 25 to 39 in good health and CMV-seronegative. The chain employs TRBV4-1 and TRBJ2-4; D perhaps matches TRBD2 (5 bases). The sequenced sample was PBMCs. CDR3 DNA: TGCGCCAGCAGGGGTGGAGGAAAAAACATTCAGTACTTC. Its translation is CASRGGGKNIQYF.